A selection of T cell receptor beta chains follows, all from one sample in a study of T-cell memory formation after mild COVID-19. TCRdb re-called the 5' RACE reads through MiXCR, storing one row per CDR3 protein. The sample holds about 190,000 distinct CDR3 sequences, roughly 18% seen once. What was sequenced was PBMCs or a T cell subset sorted from them (not recorded which). These receptors were obtained from an adult woman who had mild COVID-19 (a few samples of this study predate the infection). Cell type and time point are not known. Each CDR3 is given with its conserved first and last residue. D genes are given only for firm matches. A row's size may be missing; if present it is once, few, many or a size class.

>.|TRBJ2-7|TRBV4-1|.
CASSPSVGTYEQYF
TGCGCCAGCAGCCCTTCAGTGGGTACCTACGAGCAGTACTTC
>.|TRBJ2-1|TRBV10-3|TRBD2
CAISGSTSGSMGSSYNEQFF
TGTGCCATCAGTGGATCAACTAGCGGGAGTATGGGGAGCTCCTACAATGAGCAGTTCTTC
>.|TRBJ1-2|TRBV12-3/TRBV12-4|TRBD1
CASWTGTNYGYTF
TGTGCCAGTTGGACAGGGACTAACTATGGCTACACCTTC
>.|TRBJ1-2|TRBV4-1|.
CASSPGGIGYTF
TGCGCCAGCAGCCCGGGAGGGATTGGCTACACCTTC
>.|TRBJ2-5|TRBV4-1|.
CASSQSLPGRETQYF
TGCGCCAGCAGCCAATCATTACCGGGGCGAGAGACCCAGTACTTC
>.|TRBJ2-4|TRBV29-1|TRBD1
CSVKSEQGVNIQYF
TGCAGCGTGAAGAGCGAACAGGGGGTGAACATTCAGTACTTC
>.|TRBJ2-3|TRBV6-2/TRBV6-3|.
CASSYPPGASRRITDTQYF
TGTGCCAGCAGTTACCCCCCTGGGGCTAGCAGACGAATCACAGATACGCAGTATTTT
>.|TRBJ2-1|TRBV29-1|TRBD2
CSVEGTSGGAWSYNEQFF
TGCAGCGTTGAAGGCACTAGCGGGGGGGCCTGGTCCTACAATGAGCAGTTCTTC
>few|TRBJ2-7|TRBV12-3/TRBV12-4|TRBD2
CASSLSAGVREQYF
TGTGCCAGCAGTTTATCAGCGGGAGTCCGCGAGCAGTACTTC
>.|TRBJ2-1|TRBV6-6|TRBD2
CASAGRNPRGYNEQFF
TGTGCCAGCGCCGGCCGGAACCCGCGGGGGTACAATGAGCAGTTCTTC
>.|TRBJ2-7|TRBV5-6|TRBD1
CASSVGQASYEQYF
TGTGCCAGCAGCGTGGGACAGGCCTCCTACGAGCAGTACTTC
>.|TRBJ2-2|TRBV6-1|TRBD1
CASSLTGVNTGELFF
TGTGCCAGCAGCCTGACAGGGGTAAACACCGGGGAGCTGTTTTTT
>.|TRBJ2-7|TRBV7-2|.
CASSRWSGAYEQYF
TGTGCCAGCAGCCGCTGGAGTGGTGCCTACGAGCAGTACTTC
>once|TRBJ1-1|TRBV12-3/TRBV12-4|TRBD1
CASRWGQMNTEAFF
TGTGCCAGCAGATGGGGACAGATGAACACTGAAGCTTTCTTT
>few|TRBJ2-3|TRBV19|.
CASKVQATDTQYF
TGTGCCAGTAAGGTACAGGCCACAGATACGCAGTATTTT
>few|TRBJ1-6|TRBV20-1|.
CSAPGPKGSNSPLHF
TGCAGTGCGCCGGGGCCGAAGGGGAGTAATTCACCCCTCCACTTT
>few|TRBJ2-3|TRBV24-1|TRBD2
CATSDPSGGPNVQDTQYF
TGTGCCACCAGTGATCCTAGCGGGGGTCCCAATGTGCAAGATACGCAGTATTTT
>few|TRBJ1-2|TRBV6-5|.
CASSYSASLAHGYTF
TGTGCCAGCAGTTACTCAGCGTCTCTTGCCCATGGCTACACCTTC
>few|TRBJ1-5|TRBV7-9|.
CASSRDTGNQPQHF
TGTGCCAGCAGCAGGGACACGGGGAATCAGCCCCAGCATTTT
>few|TRBJ2-7|TRBV6-6|.
CASSYSIRGASSYEQYF
TGTGCCAGCAGTTACTCGATCCGGGGCGCTAGCTCCTACGAGCAGTACTTC
>few|TRBJ1-2|TRBV5-1|.
CASSLRGEGYTF
TGCGCCAGCAGCTTGAGAGGGGAAGGCTACACCTTC
>many|TRBJ2-1|TRBV10-3|TRBD2
CAIKVAGAGEQFF
TGTGCCATCAAGGTAGCGGGAGCGGGTGAGCAGTTCTTC
>.|TRBJ2-7|TRBV5-5|.
CASSLRGLTPGEQYF
TGTGCCAGCAGCTTGCGGGGGCTTACCCCCGGCGAGCAGTACTTC
>.|TRBJ2-3|TRBV5-1|TRBD2
CASSLVLGLAGVSRSSSTDTQYF
TGCGCCAGCAGCTTGGTCCTGGGACTAGCGGGAGTTAGTCGGTCCTCTAGCACAGATACGCAGTATTTT
>.|TRBJ2-3|TRBV14|.
CASSHQLGSTDTQYF
TGTGCCAGCAGCCACCAACTGGGTAGCACAGATACGCAGTATTTT
>many|TRBJ1-1|TRBV4-1|.
CASSQDRDTEAFF
TGCGCCAGCAGCCAAGACAGGGATACTGAAGCTTTCTTT
>.|TRBJ1-3|TRBV6-2/TRBV6-3|.
CASNPLTGARSGNTIYF
TGTGCCAGCAACCCCCTTACAGGAGCGCGCTCTGGAAACACCATATATTTT
>.|TRBJ1-5|TRBV5-5|TRBD1
CASSPGTDLNQPQHF
TGTGCCAGCAGCCCCGGGACAGATCTCAATCAGCCCCAGCATTTT
>.|TRBJ2-5|TRBV10-3|.
CAISEPTQWERDKETQYF
TGTGCCATCAGTGAGCCGACCCAATGGGAGCGGGACAAAGAGACCCAGTACTTC
>few|TRBJ2-3|TRBV18|TRBD2
CASSPRTSGSPDTQYF
TGTGCCAGCTCACCTCGGACTAGCGGGAGTCCAGATACGCAGTATTTT
>few|TRBJ2-1|TRBV24-1|TRBD2
CATSDSSGSGFVDEQFF
TGTGCCACCAGTGATAGTAGCGGGAGCGGATTCGTCGATGAGCAGTTCTTC
>.|TRBJ2-5|TRBV12-3/TRBV12-4|.
CASTLGGETQYF
TGTGCCAGCACACTAGGGGGTGAGACCCAGTACTTC
>.|TRBJ2-3|TRBV5-1|.
CASSLEGGDTQYF
TGCGCCAGCAGCTTGGAGGGCGGGGATACGCAGTATTTT
>many|TRBJ2-2|TRBV25-1|TRBD1
CASSGPLGQGAINTGELFF
TGTGCCAGCAGTGGACCTTTGGGACAGGGGGCCATAAACACCGGGGAGCTGTTTTTT
>.|TRBJ1-1|TRBV4-1|TRBD1
CASSQEISGTAVTEAFF
TGCGCCAGCAGCCAAGAAATCTCCGGGACAGCTGTCACTGAAGCTTTCTTT
>.|TRBJ1-2|TRBV5-1|TRBD1
CASSSKDRGIYGYTF
TGCGCCAGCAGCTCCAAGGACAGGGGAATCTATGGCTACACCTTC
>.|TRBJ1-1|TRBV6-1|.
CASRPRALNTEAFF
TGTGCCAGCAGGCCCAGGGCGCTGAACACTGAAGCTTTCTTT
>few|TRBJ2-2|TRBV19|.
CASSIQGFGELFF
TGTGCCAGTAGTATCCAGGGGTTCGGGGAGCTGTTTTTT
>.|TRBJ1-1|TRBV6-1|.
CASSKRDFWYTEAFF
TGTGCCAGCAGTAAAAGGGACTTCTGGTACACTGAAGCTTTCTTT
>.|TRBJ1-2|TRBV9|.
CASSVAGNRAFYGYTF
TGTGCCAGCAGCGTGGCAGGAAACAGGGCCTTCTATGGCTACACCTTC
>.|TRBJ2-2|TRBV12-3/TRBV12-4|.
CASSLAPGELFF
TGTGCCAGCAGTCTAGCTCCCGGGGAGCTGTTTTTT
>few|TRBJ2-3|TRBV7-9|TRBD2
CASSLGTSGRTDTQYF
TGTGCCAGCAGCTTAGGGACTAGCGGGAGGACCGATACGCAGTATTTT
>few|TRBJ1-4|TRBV12-3/TRBV12-4|.
CASTRWGSWEKLFF
TGTGCCAGCACCCGCTGGGGCAGTTGGGAAAAACTGTTTTTT
>.|TRBJ2-7|TRBV27|.
CASSFVGRVPYEQYF
TGTGCCAGCAGTTTCGTCGGCAGGGTCCCCTACGAGCAGTACTTC
>few|TRBJ2-3|TRBV7-6|TRBD2
CASSPLSGGAGSTDTQYF
TGTGCCAGCAGCCCACTAAGCGGGGGGGCGGGTAGCACAGATACGCAGTATTTT
>few|TRBJ2-1|TRBV5-1|.
CASGVPGGNEQFF
TGCGCCAGCGGGGTCCCCGGGGGTAATGAGCAGTTCTTC
>few|TRBJ2-1|TRBV24-1|TRBD1
CATSDWAGTGVPNEQFF
TGTGCCACCAGTGATTGGGCCGGGACAGGGGTCCCTAATGAGCAGTTCTTC
>.|TRBJ2-3|TRBV7-8|.
CASSSPGGTQYF
TGTGCCAGCAGCTCCCCCGGGGGTACGCAGTATTTT
>.|TRBJ2-5|TRBV15|.
CATSRDYRETQYF
TGTGCCACCAGCAGAGATTACCGGGAGACCCAGTACTTC
>.|TRBJ1-1|TRBV18|.
CASALDWNAEAFF
TGTGCCAGCGCTTTGGACTGGAACGCTGAAGCTTTCTTT
>few|TRBJ2-3|TRBV7-8|.
CASSSPRSGDGADTQYF
TGTGCCAGCAGCTCCCCCCGGTCAGGGGATGGCGCAGATACGCAGTATTTT
>.|TRBJ2-3|TRBV5-6|.
CASSLGTSDTQYF
TGTGCCAGCAGCTTGGGGACCTCTGATACGCAGTATTTT
>.|TRBJ2-2|TRBV6-6|.
CASSYPTPSNTGELFF
TGTGCCAGCAGTTACCCGACTCCATCGAACACCGGGGAGCTGTTTTTT
>.|TRBJ1-2|TRBV29-1|.
CSVGQGEGYGYTF
TGCAGCGTTGGCCAGGGAGAGGGCTATGGCTACACCTTC